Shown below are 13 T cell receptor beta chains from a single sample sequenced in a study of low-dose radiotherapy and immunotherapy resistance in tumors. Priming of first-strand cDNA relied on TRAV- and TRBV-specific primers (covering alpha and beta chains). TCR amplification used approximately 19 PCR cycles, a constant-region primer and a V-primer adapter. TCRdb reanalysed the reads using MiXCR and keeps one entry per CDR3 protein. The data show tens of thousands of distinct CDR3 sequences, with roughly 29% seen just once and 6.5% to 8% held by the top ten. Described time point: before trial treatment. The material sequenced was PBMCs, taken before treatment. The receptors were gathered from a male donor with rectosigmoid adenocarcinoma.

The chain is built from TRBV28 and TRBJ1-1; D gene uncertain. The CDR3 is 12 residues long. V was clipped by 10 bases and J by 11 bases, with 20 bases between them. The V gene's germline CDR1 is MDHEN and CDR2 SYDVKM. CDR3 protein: CATLLASRRAFF. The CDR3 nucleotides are TGTGCCACCCTACTAGCCAGCAGGAGGGCTTTCTTT. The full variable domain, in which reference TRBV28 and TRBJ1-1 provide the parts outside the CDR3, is DVKVTQSSRYLVKRTGEKVFLECVQDMDHENMFWYRQDPGLGLRLIYFSYDVKMKEKGDIPEGYSVSREKKERFSLILESASTNQTSMYLCATLLASRRAFFGQGTRLTVV.

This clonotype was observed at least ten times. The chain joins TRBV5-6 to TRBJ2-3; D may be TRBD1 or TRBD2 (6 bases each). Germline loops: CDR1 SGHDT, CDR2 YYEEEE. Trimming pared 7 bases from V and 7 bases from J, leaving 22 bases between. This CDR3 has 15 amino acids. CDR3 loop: CASGLYAGRDNTQYF. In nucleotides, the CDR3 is TGTGCCAGCGGACTCTACGCGGGGCGGGACAATACGCAGTATTTT.

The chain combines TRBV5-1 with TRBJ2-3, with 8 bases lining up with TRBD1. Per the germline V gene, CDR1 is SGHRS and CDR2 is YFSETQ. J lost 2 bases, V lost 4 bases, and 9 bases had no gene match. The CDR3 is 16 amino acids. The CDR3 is CASSLYGQGVTDTQYF. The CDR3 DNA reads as TGCGCCAGCAGCCTCTATGGACAGGGAGTCACAGATACGCAGTATTTT.

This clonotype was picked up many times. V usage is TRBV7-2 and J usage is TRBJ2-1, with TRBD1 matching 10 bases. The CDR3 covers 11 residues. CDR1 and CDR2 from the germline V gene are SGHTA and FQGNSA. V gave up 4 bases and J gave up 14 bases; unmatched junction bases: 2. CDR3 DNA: TGTGCCAGCAGCTCCGGGACAGGGGAGTTCTTC. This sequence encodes CASSSGTGEFF.

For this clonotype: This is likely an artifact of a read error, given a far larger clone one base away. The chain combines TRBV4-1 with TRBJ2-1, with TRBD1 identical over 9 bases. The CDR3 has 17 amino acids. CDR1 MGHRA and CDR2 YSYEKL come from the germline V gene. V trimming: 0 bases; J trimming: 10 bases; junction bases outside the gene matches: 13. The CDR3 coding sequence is TGCGCCAGCAGCCAAGATAAGGTATACAGGGGGCCATACGAGCAGTTCTTC. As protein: CASSQDKVYRGPYEQFF.

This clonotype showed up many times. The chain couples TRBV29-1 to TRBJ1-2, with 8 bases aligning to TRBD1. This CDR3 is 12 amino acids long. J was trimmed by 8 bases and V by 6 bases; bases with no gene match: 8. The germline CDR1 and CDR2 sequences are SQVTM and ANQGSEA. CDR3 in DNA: TGCAGCGTCGAGAGGACAGGGTTAGGCTACACCTTC. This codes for CSVERTGLGYTF.

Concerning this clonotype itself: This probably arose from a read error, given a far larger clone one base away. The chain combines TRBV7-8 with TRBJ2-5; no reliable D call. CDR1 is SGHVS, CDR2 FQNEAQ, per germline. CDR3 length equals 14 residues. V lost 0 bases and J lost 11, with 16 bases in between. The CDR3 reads CASSLALTLDEQYF. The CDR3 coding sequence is TGTGCCAGCAGCTTAGCGTTAACACTCGATGAGCAGTACTTC.

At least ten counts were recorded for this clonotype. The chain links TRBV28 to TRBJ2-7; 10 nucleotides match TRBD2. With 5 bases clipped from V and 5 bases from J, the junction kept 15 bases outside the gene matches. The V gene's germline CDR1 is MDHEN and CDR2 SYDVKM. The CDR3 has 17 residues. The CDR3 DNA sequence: TGTGCCAGCAGTCCGCTAGCGGGTGTAGCGGGAGGCGACGAGCAGTACTTC. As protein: CASSPLAGVAGGDEQYF. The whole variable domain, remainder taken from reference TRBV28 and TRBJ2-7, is DVKVTQSSRYLVKRTGEKVFLECVQDMDHENMFWYRQDPGLGLRLIYFSYDVKMKEKGDIPEGYSVSREKKERFSLILESASTNQTSMYLCASSPLAGVAGGDEQYFGPGTRLTVT.

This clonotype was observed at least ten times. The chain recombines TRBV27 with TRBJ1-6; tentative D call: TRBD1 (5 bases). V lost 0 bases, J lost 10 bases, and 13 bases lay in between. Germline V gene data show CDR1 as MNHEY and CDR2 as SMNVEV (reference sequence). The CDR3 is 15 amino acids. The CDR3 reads CASSLSDQGPSPLHF. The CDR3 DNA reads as TGTGCCAGCAGTTTATCCGACCAGGGACCCTCACCCCTCCACTTT.

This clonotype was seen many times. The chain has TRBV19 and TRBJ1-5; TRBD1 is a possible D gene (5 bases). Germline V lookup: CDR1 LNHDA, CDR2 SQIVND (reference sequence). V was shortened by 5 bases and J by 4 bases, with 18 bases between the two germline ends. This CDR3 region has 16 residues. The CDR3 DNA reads TGTGCCAGTAGTCCCCAGGGTGGGATTTTAAATCAGCCCCAGCATTTT. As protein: CASSPQGGILNQPQHF.

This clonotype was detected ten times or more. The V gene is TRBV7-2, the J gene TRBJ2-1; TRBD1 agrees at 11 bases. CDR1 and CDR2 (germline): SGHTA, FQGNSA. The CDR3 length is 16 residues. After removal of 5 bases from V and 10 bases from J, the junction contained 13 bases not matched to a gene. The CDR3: CASSEADRTGGLEQFF. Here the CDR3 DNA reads TGTGCCAGCAGCGAAGCCGACAGGACAGGGGGCCTGGAGCAGTTCTTC. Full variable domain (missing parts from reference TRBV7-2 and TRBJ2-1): GAGVSQSPSNKVTEKGKDVELRCDPISGHTALYWYRQSLGQGLEFLIYFQGNSAPDKSGLPSDRFSAERTGGSVSTLTIQRTQQEDSAVYLCASSEADRTGGLEQFFGPGTRLTVL.

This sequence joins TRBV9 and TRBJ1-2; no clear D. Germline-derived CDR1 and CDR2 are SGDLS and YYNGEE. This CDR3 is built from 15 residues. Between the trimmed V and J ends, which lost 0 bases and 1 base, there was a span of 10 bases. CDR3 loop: CASSVASALNYGYTF. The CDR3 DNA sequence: TGTGCCAGCAGCGTAGCCAGCGCCCTTAACTATGGCTACACCTTC.

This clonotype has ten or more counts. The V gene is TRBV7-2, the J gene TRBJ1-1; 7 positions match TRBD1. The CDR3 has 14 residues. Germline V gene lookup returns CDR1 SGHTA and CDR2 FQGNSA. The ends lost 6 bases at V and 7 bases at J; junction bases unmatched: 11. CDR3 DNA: TGTGCCAGCAGACCTCGATCTGGGACAGTTGAAGCTTTCTTT. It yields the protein CASRPRSGTVEAFF.